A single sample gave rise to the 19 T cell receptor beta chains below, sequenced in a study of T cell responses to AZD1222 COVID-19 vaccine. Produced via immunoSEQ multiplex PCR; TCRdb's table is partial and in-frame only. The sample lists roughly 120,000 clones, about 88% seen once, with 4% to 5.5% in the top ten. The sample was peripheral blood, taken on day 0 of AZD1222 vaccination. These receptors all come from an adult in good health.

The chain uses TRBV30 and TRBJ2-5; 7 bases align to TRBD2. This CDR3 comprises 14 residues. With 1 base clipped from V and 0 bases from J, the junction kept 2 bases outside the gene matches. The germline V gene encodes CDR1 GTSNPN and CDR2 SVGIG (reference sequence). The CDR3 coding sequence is TGTGCCTGGAGTGCTAGCGGATACCAAGAGACCCAGTACTTC. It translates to CAWSASGYQETQYF.

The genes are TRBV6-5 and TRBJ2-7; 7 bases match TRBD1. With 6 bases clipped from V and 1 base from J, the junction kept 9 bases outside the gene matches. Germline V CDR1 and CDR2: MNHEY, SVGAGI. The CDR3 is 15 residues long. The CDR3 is CASRPRQGRSYEQYF. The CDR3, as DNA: TGTGCCAGCAGACCCAGACAGGGCCGTTCCTACGAGCAGTACTTC.

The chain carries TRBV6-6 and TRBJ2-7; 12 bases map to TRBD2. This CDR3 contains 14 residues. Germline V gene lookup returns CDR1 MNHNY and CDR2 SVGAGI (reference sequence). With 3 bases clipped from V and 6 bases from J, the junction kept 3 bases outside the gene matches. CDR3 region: CASSYPGLAGEQYF. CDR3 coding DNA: TGTGCCAGCAGTTATCCGGGACTAGCGGGCGAGCAGTACTTC.

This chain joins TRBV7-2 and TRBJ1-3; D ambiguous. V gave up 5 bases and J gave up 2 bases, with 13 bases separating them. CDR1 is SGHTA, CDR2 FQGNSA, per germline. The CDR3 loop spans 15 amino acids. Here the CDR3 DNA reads TGTGCCAGCAGCCCCGGAGGGAGAACTGGAAACACCATATATTTT. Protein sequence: CASSPGGRTGNTIYF.

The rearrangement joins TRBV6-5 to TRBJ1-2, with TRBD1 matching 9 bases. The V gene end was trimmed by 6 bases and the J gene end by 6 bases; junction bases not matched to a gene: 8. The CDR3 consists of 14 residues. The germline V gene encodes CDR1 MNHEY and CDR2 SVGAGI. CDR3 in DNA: TGTGCCAGCAGGCCTCGGACAGGGGACCATGGCTACACCTTC. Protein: CASRPRTGDHGYTF.

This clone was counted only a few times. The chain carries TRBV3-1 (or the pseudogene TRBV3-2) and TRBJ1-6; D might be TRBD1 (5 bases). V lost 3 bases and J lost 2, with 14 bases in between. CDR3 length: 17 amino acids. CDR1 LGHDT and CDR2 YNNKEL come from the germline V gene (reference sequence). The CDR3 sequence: CASSQGLIWTYNSPLHF. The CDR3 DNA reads TGTGCCAGCAGCCAGGGGCTGATCTGGACCTATAATTCACCCCTCCACTTT.

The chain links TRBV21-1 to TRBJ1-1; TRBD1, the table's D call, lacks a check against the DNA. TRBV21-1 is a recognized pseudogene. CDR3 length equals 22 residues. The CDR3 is CASSKYLPSRQGPFPRDTEAFF. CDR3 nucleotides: TGTGCCAGCAGCAAATACCTCCCTTCAAGACAGGGGCCCTTCCCTAGGGACACTGAAGCTTTCTTT.

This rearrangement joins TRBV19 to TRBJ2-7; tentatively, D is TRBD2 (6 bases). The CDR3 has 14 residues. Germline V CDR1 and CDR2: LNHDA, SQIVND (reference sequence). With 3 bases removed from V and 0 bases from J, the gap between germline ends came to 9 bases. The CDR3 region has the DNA TGTGCCAGTAGTATCGGCGGGGTCTCCTACGAGCAGTACTTC. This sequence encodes CASSIGGVSYEQYF.

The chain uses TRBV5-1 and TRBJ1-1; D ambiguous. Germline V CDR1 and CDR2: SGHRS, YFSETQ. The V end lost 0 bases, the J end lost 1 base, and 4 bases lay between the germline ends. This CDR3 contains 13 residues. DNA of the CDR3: TGCGCCAGCAGCTTGGGAGGGAACACTGAAGCTTTCTTT. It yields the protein CASSLGGNTEAFF.

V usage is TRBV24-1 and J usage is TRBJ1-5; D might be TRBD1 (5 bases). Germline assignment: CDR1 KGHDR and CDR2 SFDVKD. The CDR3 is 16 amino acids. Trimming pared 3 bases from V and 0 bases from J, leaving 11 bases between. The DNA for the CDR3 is TGTGCCACCAGTGATGGCCGAAGGGGTAGCAATCAGCCCCAGCATTTT. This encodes CATSDGRRGSNQPQHF.

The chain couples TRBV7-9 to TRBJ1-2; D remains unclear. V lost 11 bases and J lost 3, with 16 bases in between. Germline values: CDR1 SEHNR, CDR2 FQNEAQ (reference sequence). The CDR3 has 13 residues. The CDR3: CAADAGPHYGYTF. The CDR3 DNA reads TGTGCCGCCGACGCAGGCCCTCACTATGGCTACACCTTC.

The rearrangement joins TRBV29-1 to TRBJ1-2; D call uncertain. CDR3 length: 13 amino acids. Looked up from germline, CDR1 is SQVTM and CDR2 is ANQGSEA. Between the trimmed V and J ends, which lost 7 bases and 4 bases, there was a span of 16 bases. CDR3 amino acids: CSGGVGQSYGYTF. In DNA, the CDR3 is TGCAGCGGGGGAGTAGGGCAGTCCTATGGCTACACCTTC.

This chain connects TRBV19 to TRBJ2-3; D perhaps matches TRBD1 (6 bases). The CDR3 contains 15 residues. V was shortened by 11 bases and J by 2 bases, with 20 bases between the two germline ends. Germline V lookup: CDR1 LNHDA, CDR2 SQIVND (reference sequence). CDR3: CAASRDTLSTDTQYF. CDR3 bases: TGTGCCGCATCCCGGGACACTCTCTCCACAGATACGCAGTATTTT.

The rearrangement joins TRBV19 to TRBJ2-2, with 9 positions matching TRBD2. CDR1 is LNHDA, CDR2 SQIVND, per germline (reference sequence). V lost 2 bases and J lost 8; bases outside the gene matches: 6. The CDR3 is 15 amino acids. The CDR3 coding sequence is TGTGCCAGTAGTATAAGCAGCCTAGCGGGGGGGGAGCTGTTTTTT. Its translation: CASSISSLAGGELFF.

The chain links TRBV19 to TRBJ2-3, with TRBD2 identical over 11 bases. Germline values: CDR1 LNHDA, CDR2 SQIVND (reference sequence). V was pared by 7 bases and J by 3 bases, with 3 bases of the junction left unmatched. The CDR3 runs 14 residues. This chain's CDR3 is CASKTSGDTDTQYF. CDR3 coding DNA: TGTGCCAGTAAGACTAGCGGGGATACAGATACGCAGTATTTT.

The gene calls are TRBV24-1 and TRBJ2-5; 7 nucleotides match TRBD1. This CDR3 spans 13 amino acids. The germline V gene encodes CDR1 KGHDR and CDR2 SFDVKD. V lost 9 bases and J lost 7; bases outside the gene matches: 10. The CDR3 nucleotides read TGTGCCACCGGTCGGGACAGATCAACGACCCAGTACTTC. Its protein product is CATGRDRSTTQYF.

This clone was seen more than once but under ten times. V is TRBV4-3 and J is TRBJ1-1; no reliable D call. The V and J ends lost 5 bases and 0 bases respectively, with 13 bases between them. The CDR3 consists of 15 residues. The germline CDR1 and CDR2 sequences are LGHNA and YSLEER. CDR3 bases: TGCGCCAGCAGCACATATACTCAGATGAACACTGAAGCTTTCTTT. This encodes CASSTYTQMNTEAFF.

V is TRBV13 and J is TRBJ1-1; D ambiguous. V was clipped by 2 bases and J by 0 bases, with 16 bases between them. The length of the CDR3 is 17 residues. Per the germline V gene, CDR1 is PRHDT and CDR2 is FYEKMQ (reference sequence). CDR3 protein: CASSLPPPLGMNTEAFF. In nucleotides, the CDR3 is TGTGCCAGCAGCTTACCTCCCCCACTCGGCATGAACACTGAAGCTTTCTTT.

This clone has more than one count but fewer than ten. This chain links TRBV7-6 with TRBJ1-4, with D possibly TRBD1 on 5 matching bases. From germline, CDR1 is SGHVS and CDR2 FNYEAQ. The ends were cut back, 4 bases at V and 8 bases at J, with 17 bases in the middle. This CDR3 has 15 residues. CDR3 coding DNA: TGTGCCAGCAGCTCGGGACTGGGAGTAAGGGAAAAACTGTTTTTT. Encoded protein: CASSSGLGVREKLFF.